The 8 T cell receptor beta chains below were found in one sample sequenced in a study of a mutant IDH1 vaccine in newly diagnosed glioma. Sample time point: week 35, safety follow-up. The content of each vaccine dose was 300 ug of mutant IDH1 20-mer peptide, and topical imiquimod accompanied it. The protocol was immunoSEQ multiplex PCR, while the TCRdb copy is restricted to in-frame clones and leaves out a portion. The data show about 56,000 clones, 80% to 90% seen once. These receptors have no identified antigens. Material: PBMCs, obtained from a glioma patient whose treatment included an IDH1 peptide vaccine. The receptors shown here come from a man between 35 and 55 years old with glioma.

The chain couples TRBV5-1 to TRBJ2-6; TRBD1 agrees at 8 bases. Germline trimming cut 4 bases from V and 2 bases from J; bases unmatched to any gene: 2. Germline V gene sequence: CDR1 SGHRS, CDR2 YFSETQ. The CDR3 loop spans 15 amino acids. The CDR3 region has the DNA TGCGCCAGCAGCCCAGGGGGCGCTGGGGCCAACGTCCTGACTTTC. It encodes CASSPGGAGANVLTF.

This clone is a singleton in its sample. The V gene is TRBV7-9, the J gene TRBJ2-7, with TRBD2 as a possible D gene (5 bases). Trimming cost V 2 bases and J 7 bases, with 12 bases left between them. The CDR3 loop spans 13 amino acids. The germline V gene has CDR1 SEHNR and CDR2 FQNEAQ (reference sequence). The CDR3 sequence: CASSLRSGGEQYF. DNA for the CDR3: TGTGCCAGCAGCTTACGGTCCGGAGGTGAGCAGTACTTC.

The chain joins TRBV27 to TRBJ1-5; TRBD1 aligns across 11 bases. With 8 bases clipped from V and 4 bases from J, the junction kept 7 bases outside the gene matches. In germline, CDR1 is MNHEY, CDR2 SMNVEV (reference sequence). There are 15 residues in the CDR3. The CDR3 DNA reads TGTGCCAGCGGACAGGGGGCGTTGGTAAATCAGCCCCAGCATTTT. Encoded protein: CASGQGALVNQPQHF.

The chain has TRBV20-1 and TRBJ1-1; D remains ambiguous. V was pared by 4 bases and J by 5 bases, with 8 bases between. The CDR3 is 11 amino acids. CDR1 and CDR2 from the germline V gene are DFQATT and SNEGSKA (reference sequence). CDR3 DNA: TGCAGTGCTACACGGGAAACTGAAGCTTTCTTT. Its protein is CSATRETEAFF.

This clone was seen a single time. The chain has TRBV28 and TRBJ2-1; 8 positions match TRBD2. Germline V gives CDR1 MDHEN, CDR2 SYDVKM. The CDR3 runs to 15 residues. Trimming cost V 2 bases and J 7 bases; bases outside gene matches: 7. The CDR3 reads CASSLASGGRNEQFF. The CDR3 DNA is TGTGCCAGCAGTTTAGCTTCCGGCGGGAGGAATGAGCAGTTCTTC. The variable domain in full, with the rest retrieved from reference TRBV28 and TRBJ2-1, is DVKVTQSSRYLVKRTGEKVFLECVQDMDHENMFWYRQDPGLGLRLIYFSYDVKMKEKGDIPEGYSVSREKKERFSLILESASTNQTSMYLCASSLASGGRNEQFFGPGTRLTVL.

The V gene is TRBV20-1, the J gene TRBJ2-5; D is ambiguous. Trimming shortened V by 2 bases and J by 5 bases, and 6 bases separated the two germline ends. Germline CDR1 is DFQATT and CDR2 is SNEGSKA (reference sequence). CDR3 length: 11 residues. CDR3 residues: CSARIEETQYF. DNA of the CDR3: TGCAGTGCTAGAATAGAGGAGACCCAGTACTTC.

The rearrangement links TRBV27 to TRBJ2-7, with D perhaps TRBD2 (6 bases). Germline-derived CDR1 and CDR2 are MNHEY and SMNVEV (reference sequence). CDR3 length: 15 residues. Trimming stripped 9 bases from V and 4 bases from J, with 22 bases between. The DNA for the CDR3 is TGTGCCAGTGGAATAGCGGATTCTTACAAATACGAGCAGTACTTC. Translating gives CASGIADSYKYEQYF.

The rearrangement uses TRBV7-9 and TRBJ2-1, with D perhaps TRBD1 (5 bases). Germline values: CDR1 SEHNR, CDR2 FQNEAQ (reference sequence). V lost 7 bases and J 0 bases, leaving 16 bases between the germline ends. This CDR3 region has 16 residues. CDR3 sequence reads: CASTRMGRNSYNEQFF. CDR3 DNA sequence: TGTGCCAGCACCCGAATGGGGCGGAACTCCTACAATGAGCAGTTCTTC.